The sequence of this TCR beta chain was determined in a study of regulatory T cells in long-lasting Graves disease. Study-level results: Preferential use of TRBV28, TRBJ1-2 and TRBJ2-5 was seen in persistent disease. Accuracy was possibly reduced by small sample size.

Researchers made TCR beta libraries by using iRepertoire HTBI primers and running Arm-PCR on CDR3 regions. Each CDR3 protein gets one entry after TCRdb re-called the multiplex PCR reads with MiXCR. The sample lists hundreds of thousands of distinct CDR3 sequences, 20% occurring once. Comment on this clonotype: Its cognate antigen is unknown.

Regarding time point: persistent/refractory GD, antithyroid drugs over 5 years with positive TRAb. PBMC RNA served as the TCR library source. V lost 6 bases and J 0 bases, leaving 12 bases between the germline ends. Germline V lookup: CDR1 MNHNS, CDR2 SASEGT. This CDR3 is 15 amino acids long. The sample was peripheral blood mononuclear cells (PBMCs), taken when the disease was refractory, from a patient treated with antithyroid drugs. V gene TRBV6-1 combines with J gene TRBJ1-5, with TRBD1 as a possible D gene (6 bases). The TCR comes from a female donor with Graves disease. CDR3 DNA: TGTGCCAGCAGCTCGGGACAAGTTAGCAATCAGCCCCAGCATTTT. It encodes CASSSGQVSNQPQHF.